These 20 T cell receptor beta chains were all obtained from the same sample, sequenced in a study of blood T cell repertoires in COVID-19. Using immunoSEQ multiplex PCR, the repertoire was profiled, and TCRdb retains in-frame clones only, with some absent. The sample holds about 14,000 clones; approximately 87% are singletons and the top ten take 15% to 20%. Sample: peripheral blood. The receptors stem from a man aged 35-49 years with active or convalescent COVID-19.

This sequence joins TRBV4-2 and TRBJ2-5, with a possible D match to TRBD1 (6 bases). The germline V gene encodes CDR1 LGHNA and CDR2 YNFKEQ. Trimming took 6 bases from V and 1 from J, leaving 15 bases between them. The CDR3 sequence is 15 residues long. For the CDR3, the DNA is TGTGCCAGCAGTCAGGACAGACCCGGCCAAGAGACCCAGTACTTC. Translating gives CASSQDRPGQETQYF.

CDR3 coding DNA: TGTGCCAGCAGCCCCGACAGGGGTGACGAAGCTTTCTTT. This translates into CASSPDRGDEAFF. The V call is TRBV14, the J call TRBJ1-1, with TRBD1 identical over 8 bases. V lost 4 bases, J lost 8 bases, and 6 bases stayed unmatched. This CDR3 contains 13 residues. In germline, CDR1 is SGHDN, CDR2 FVKESK.

DNA of the CDR3: TGTGCCAGCAGCGGTGACAGGGGGCTCGGAAACACCATATATTTT. Translating it yields CASSGDRGLGNTIYF. This chain uses TRBV3-1 (or the pseudogene TRBV3-2) with TRBJ1-3; 10 bases are a match to TRBD1. V shed 5 bases and J 4 bases; nucleotides not matched to a gene: 5. The CDR3 extends over 15 amino acids. The germline CDR1 and CDR2 sequences are LGHDT and YNNKEL (reference sequence).

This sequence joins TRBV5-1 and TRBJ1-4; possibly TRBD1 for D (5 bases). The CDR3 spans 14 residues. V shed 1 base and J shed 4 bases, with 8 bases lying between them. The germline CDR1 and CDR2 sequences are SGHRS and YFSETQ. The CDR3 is CASSLSQGNEKLFF. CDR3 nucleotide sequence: TGCGCCAGCAGCTTGAGCCAGGGTAATGAAAAACTGTTTTTT.

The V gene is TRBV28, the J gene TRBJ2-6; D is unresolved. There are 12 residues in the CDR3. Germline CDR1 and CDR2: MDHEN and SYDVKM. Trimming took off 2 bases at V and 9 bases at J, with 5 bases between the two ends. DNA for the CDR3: TGTGCCAGCAGTTTACCCCTCAACGTCCTGACTTTC. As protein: CASSLPLNVLTF.

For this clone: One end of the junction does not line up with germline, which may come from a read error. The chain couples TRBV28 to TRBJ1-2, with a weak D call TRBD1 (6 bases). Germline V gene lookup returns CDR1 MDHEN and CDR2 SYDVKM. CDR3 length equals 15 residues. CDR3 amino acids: CASNLNRARNYGYTF. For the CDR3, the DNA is TGTGCCAGCAATTTAAACAGGGCTCGTAACTATGGCTACACCTTC.

CDR3 sequence: CATSKPGQGVESNQPQHF. The CDR3 coding sequence is TGTGCCACTTCTAAACCGGGACAGGGGGTGGAGAGCAATCAGCCCCAGCATTTT. The gene calls are TRBV21-1 and TRBJ1-5; the D call in the table, TRBD1, was not verified against the DNA. TRBV21-1 counts as a pseudogene. The CDR3 has 18 residues.

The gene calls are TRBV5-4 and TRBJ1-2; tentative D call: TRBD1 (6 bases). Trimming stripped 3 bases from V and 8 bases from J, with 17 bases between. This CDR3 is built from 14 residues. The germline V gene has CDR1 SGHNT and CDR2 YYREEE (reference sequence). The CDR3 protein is CASSSRGNLYGYTF. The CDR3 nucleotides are TGTGCCAGCAGCTCCAGGGGAAATTTGTACGGCTACACCTTC. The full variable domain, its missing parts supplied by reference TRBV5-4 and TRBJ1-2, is ETGVTQSPTHLIKTRGQQVTLRCSSQSGHNTVSWYQQALGQGPQFIFQYYREEENGRGNFPPRFSGLQFPNYSSELNVNALELDDSALYLCASSSRGNLYGYTFGSGTRLTVV.

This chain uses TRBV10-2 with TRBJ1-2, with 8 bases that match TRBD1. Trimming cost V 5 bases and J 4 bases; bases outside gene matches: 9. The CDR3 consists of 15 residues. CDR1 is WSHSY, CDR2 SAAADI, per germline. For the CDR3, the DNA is TGCGCCAGCAGTCTCGGACAGGGAGACCTCTATGGCTACACCTTC. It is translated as CASSLGQGDLYGYTF.

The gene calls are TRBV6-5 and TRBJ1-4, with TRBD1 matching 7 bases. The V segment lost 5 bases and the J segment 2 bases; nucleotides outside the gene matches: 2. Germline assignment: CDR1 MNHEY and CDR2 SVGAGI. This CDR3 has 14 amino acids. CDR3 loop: CASSRGQTNEKLFF. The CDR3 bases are TGTGCCAGCAGTCGGGGACAGACTAATGAAAAACTGTTTTTT.

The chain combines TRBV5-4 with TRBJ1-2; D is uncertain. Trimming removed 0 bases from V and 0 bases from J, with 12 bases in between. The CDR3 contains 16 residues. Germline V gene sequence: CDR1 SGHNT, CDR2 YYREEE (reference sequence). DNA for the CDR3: TGTGCCAGCAGCTTGGATGACTGGAGAGCTAACTATGGCTACACCTTC. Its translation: CASSLDDWRANYGYTF.

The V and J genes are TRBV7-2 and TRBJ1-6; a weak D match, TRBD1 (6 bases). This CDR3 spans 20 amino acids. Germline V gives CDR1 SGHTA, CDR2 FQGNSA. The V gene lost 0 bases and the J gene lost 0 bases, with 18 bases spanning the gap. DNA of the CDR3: TGTGCCAGCAGCTTAGCTGGATCCGGGACACACGGCTCCTATAATTCACCCCTCCACTTT. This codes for CASSLAGSGTHGSYNSPLHF.

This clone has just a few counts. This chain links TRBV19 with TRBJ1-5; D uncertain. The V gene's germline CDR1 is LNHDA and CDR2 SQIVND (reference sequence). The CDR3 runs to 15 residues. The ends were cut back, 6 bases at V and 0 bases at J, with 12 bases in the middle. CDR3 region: CASRSTPNSNQPQHF. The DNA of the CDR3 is TGTGCCAGTAGATCAACTCCCAATAGCAATCAGCCCCAGCATTTT. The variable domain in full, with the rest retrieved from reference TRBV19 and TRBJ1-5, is DGGITQSPKYLFRKEGQNVTLSCEQNLNHDAMYWYRQDPGQGLRLIYYSQIVNDFQKGDIAEGYSVSREKKESFPLTVTSAQKNPTAFYLCASRSTPNSNQPQHFGDGTRLSIL.

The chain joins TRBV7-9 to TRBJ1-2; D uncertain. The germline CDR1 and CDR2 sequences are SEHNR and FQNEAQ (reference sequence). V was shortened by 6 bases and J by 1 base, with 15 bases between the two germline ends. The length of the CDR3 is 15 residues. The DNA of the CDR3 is TGTGCCAGCAGTCCCGGGATCATCCTTAACTATGGCTACACCTTC. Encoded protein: CASSPGIILNYGYTF.

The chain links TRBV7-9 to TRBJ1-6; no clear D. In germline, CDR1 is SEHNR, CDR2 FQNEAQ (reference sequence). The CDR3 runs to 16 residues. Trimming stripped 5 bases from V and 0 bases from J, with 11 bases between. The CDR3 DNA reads TGTGCCAGCAGCGTGGAGGCTCCCTCCTATAATTCACCCCTCCACTTT. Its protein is CASSVEAPSYNSPLHF.

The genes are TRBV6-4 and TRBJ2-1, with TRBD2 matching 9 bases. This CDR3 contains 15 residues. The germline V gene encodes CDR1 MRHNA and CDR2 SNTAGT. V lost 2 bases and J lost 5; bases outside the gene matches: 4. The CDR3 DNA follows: TGTGCCAGCAGTGACCTAGCGGGGAATAACAATGAGCAGTTCTTC. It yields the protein CASSDLAGNNNEQFF.

The CDR3, as DNA: TGTGCCACCAGTGATCCACAGGGATTTCACACCTTC. This translates into CATSDPQGFHTF. The chain uses TRBV24-1 and TRBJ1-2; tentative D call: TRBD1 (6 bases). The CDR3 is 12 amino acids. Germline-derived CDR1 and CDR2 are KGHDR and SFDVKD. Trimming stripped 3 bases from V and 12 bases from J, with 13 bases between.

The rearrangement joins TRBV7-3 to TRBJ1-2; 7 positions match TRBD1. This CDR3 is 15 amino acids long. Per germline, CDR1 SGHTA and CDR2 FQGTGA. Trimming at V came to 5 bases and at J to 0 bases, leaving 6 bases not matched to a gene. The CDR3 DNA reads TGTGCCAGCAGCCTCGGGACAGAAACTAACTATGGCTACACCTTC. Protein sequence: CASSLGTETNYGYTF. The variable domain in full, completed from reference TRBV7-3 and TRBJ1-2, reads GAGVSQTPSNKVTEKGKYVELRCDPISGHTALYWYRQSLGQGPEFLIYFQGTGAADDSGLPNDRFFAVRPEGSVSTLKIQRTERGDSAVYLCASSLGTETNYGYTFGSGTRLTVV.

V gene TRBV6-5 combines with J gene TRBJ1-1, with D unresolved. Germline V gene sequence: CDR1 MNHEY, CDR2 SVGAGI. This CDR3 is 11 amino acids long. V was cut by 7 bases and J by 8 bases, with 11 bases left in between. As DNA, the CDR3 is TGTGCCAGCACCCCGAGGCGGGAAGCTTTCTTT. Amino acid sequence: CASTPRREAFF.

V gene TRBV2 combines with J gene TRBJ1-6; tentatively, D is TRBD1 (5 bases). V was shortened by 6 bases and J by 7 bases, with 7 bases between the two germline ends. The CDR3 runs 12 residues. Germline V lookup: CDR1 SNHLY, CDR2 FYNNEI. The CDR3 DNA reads TGTGCCAGCAGCCCAGGGAATTCACCCCTCCACTTT. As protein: CASSPGNSPLHF.